The table lists the clone carrying this T cell receptor beta chain with many counts. Its target is not known. This record belongs to a study of T cells in Graves' hyperthyroidism and ophthalmopathy. The CDR3 is made up of 13 amino acids. V dropped 1 base and J dropped 8 bases, with 12 bases sitting between them. Germline V lookup: CDR1 GTSNPN, CDR2 SVGIG (reference sequence). RNA transcripts served as the template for amplifying TCR beta CDR3 regions. The primer set for the first-round RT-PCR of the TCR CDR3 was HTBI. MiXCR, applied by TCRdb to the multiplex PCR reads, yields one record per CDR3 protein. The table lists around 340,000 distinct CDR3 sequences, 15% to 20% of them singletons. Overall study results and limits: Blood also carried most thyroid clonotypes expanded above 0.001.

The sequence was obtained from a woman in her thirties with Graves' hyperthyroidism that later progressed to Graves' ophthalmopathy. Sequenced: blood. V and J are TRBV30 and TRBJ2-1; D might be TRBD2 (5 bases). This CDR3 reads CAWSGGTRDEQFF. The CDR3 DNA sequence: TGTGCCTGGAGTGGAGGCACTAGGGATGAGCAGTTCTTC.